This T cell receptor (beta chain) was found in a study of T cells after yellow fever vaccination. Turning to the study itself: Researchers used SMART-Seq v4 Ultra Low Input to prepare fractions that had low cell numbers.

Regarding the study as a whole: Booster samples showed a return of most primary-vaccination clones (under 98% CD4, 88% CD8).

The V and J ends lost 8 bases and 1 base respectively, with 24 bases between them. Germline lookup yields CDR1 LGHNA and CDR2 YSLEER. This CDR3 is built from 18 residues. Concerning this clonotype itself: What it binds is not known.

TCRdb used MiXCR to reprocess the 5' RACE reads, holding one entry per CDR3 protein. This sample has under 550,000 distinct CDR3 sequences, with 20% to 25% found just once. This sequence originates from a man in his late teens or twenties who received the YFV17D yellow fever vaccine. Specimen: PBMCs, collected 20 to 25 days after the first yellow fever vaccination. The chain combines TRBV4-3 with TRBJ2-1; no definite D call. As DNA, the CDR3 is TGCGCCAGCTCAATCCAACACACGTCCGGGTTATCCTACAATGAGCAGTTCTTC. The encoded protein is CASSIQHTSGLSYNEQFF.